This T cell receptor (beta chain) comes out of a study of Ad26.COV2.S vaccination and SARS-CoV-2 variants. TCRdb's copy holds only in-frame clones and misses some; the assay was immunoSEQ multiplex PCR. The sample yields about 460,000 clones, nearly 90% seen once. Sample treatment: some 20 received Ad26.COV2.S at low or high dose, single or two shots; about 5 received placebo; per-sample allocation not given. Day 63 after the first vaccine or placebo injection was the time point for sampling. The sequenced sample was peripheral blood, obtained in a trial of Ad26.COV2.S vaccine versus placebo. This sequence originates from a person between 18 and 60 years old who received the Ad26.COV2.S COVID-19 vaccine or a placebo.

The CDR3 nucleotides read TGTGCCAGCAGCCAAGCCGCGCTTGGCTACACCTTC. It is translated as CASSQAALGYTF. This sequence joins TRBV3-1 (or the pseudogene TRBV3-2) and TRBJ1-2; unclear D gene. Between the trimmed V and J ends, which lost 1 base and 7 bases, there was a span of 7 bases. This CDR3 region has 12 residues. Germline loops: CDR1 LGHDT, CDR2 YNNKEL (reference sequence).